This T cell receptor beta chain was recorded in a study of blood T cell repertoires in COVID-19. Concerning this clone: The same CDR3 is also encoded by other DNA sequences in this sample.

Researchers sorted participants into cohorts using their self-reported clinical history. Produced via immunoSEQ multiplex PCR; TCRdb's table is partial and in-frame only. The table has approximately 280,000 clones, about four fifths seen once; the top ten hold approximately 5%. Source material: PBMCs or T cells enriched from blood (not recorded which). The TCR originated in a man in his forties or fifties who had been exposed to COVID-19.

CDR3: CASRSGGTEAFF. The DNA of the CDR3 is TGTGCCAGCAGAAGCGGTGGCACTGAAGCTTTCTTT. The chain links TRBV2 to TRBJ1-1; D is unresolved. Germline CDR1 reads SNHLY; CDR2 reads FYNNEI. CDR3 length: 12 amino acids. V lost 6 bases and J 4 bases, leaving 9 bases between the germline ends.